These 19 T cell receptor beta chains were all obtained from the same sample, sequenced in a study of blood T cell repertoires in COVID-19. Repertoires were generated with immunoSEQ multiplex PCR, while TCRdb's copy carries only in-frame clones and drops some. The repertoire holds about 250,000 clones, with more than 70% as singletons. Material for sequencing was peripheral blood. The source of these receptors is a woman aged 25 to 45 with COVID-19, enrolled during active disease.

Concerning this clone itself: At one end, the junction sequence differs from germline, possibly due to a read error. This sequence joins TRBV28 and TRBJ2-7, with D perhaps matching TRBD1 (7 bases). The germline V gene encodes CDR1 MDHEN and CDR2 SYDVKM. The CDR3 has 14 residues. The CDR3 region has the DNA TGTGCCAGCAGTTTACCATCGGGGGACAGTAGCCCGCACTTC. It yields the protein CASSLPSGDSSPHF.

This sequence joins TRBV19 and TRBJ2-5, with D possibly TRBD1 on 6 matching bases. V was cut by 6 bases and J by 4 bases, with 6 bases left in between. The CDR3 is 11 residues long. Germline V CDR1 and CDR2: LNHDA, SQIVND (reference sequence). CDR3 nucleotides: TGTGCCAGTAGAGGGGGAGAGACCCAGTACTTC. This encodes CASRGGETQYF.

This chain links TRBV19 with TRBJ2-7; tentative D call: TRBD1 (5 bases). The V gene's germline CDR1 is LNHDA and CDR2 SQIVND (reference sequence). The CDR3 consists of 15 residues. Trimming pared 7 bases from V and 0 bases from J, leaving 16 bases between. As DNA, the CDR3 is TGTGCCAGTACTCTCAGGTACGACAGCTCCTACGAGCAGTACGTC. Protein product: CASTLRYDSSYEQYV.

The CDR3, as DNA: TGTGCCAGCAGCGATGCGCGGAGCGACGCGACTGATCGCTACACCTTC. It is translated as CASSDARSDATDRYTF. The rearrangement links TRBV7-2 to TRBJ1-2, with D unclear. V was pared by 5 bases and J by 9 bases, with 25 bases between. Per germline, CDR1 SGHTA and CDR2 FQGNSA. This CDR3 has 16 residues.

This chain connects TRBV27 to TRBJ2-2; 10 positions agree with TRBD1. This CDR3 spans 15 amino acids. Germline CDR1 and CDR2: MNHEY and SMNVEV (reference sequence). The junction had 4 bases not matched to a gene; V was cut back by 4 bases and J by 5 bases. The DNA for the CDR3 is TGTGCCAGCAGTTGGACAGGGGGGGGGACCGGGGAGCTGTTTTTT. It translates to CASSWTGGGTGELFF.

The J gene is TRBJ1-1, the V gene TRBV4-1; no reliable D call. This CDR3 has 17 amino acids. V lost 1 base and J lost 1, with 16 bases in between. Germline assignment: CDR1 MGHRA and CDR2 YSYEKL. CDR3 sequence reads: CASSQVALAAKNTEAFF. CDR3 nucleotide sequence: TGCGCCAGCAGCCAAGTTGCCTTAGCGGCGAAGAACACTGAAGCTTTCTTT.

The V and J genes are TRBV2 and TRBJ2-7; the match to TRBD1 covers 10 bases. This CDR3 has 15 amino acids. The junction had 1 base not matched to a gene; V was cut back by 1 base and J by 1 base. Germline CDR1 SNHLY, CDR2 FYNNEI. CDR3 in DNA: TGTGCCAGCAGTGAAGGGGACAGGGGTTCCTACGAGCAGTACTTC. This gives the protein CASSEGDRGSYEQYF.

V is TRBV2 and J is TRBJ1-5, with TRBD1 matching over 7 bases. The CDR3 covers 15 residues. Germline V gives CDR1 SNHLY, CDR2 FYNNEI. The junction had 9 bases not matched to a gene; V was cut back by 5 bases and J by 5 bases. CDR3 sequence (DNA): TGTGCCAGCAGTACACAGGGGTTACTTGATCAGCCCCAGCATTTT. Translating gives CASSTQGLLDQPQHF.

The V and J genes are TRBV2 and TRBJ2-6; D is unresolved. Germline loops: CDR1 SNHLY, CDR2 FYNNEI. V lost 4 bases and J 1 base, leaving 8 bases between the germline ends. This CDR3 has 15 amino acids. The CDR3: CASSALGSGANVLTF. The CDR3 DNA follows: TGTGCCAGCAGTGCCCTAGGATCTGGGGCCAACGTCCTGACTTTC.

This chain connects TRBV4-2 to TRBJ2-7; D perhaps matches TRBD2 (6 bases). The germline V gene encodes CDR1 LGHNA and CDR2 YNFKEQ. The CDR3 consists of 19 residues. V dropped 4 bases and J dropped 7 bases, with 32 bases sitting between them. CDR3: CASSPALSLLPGLISEQYF. The DNA for the CDR3 is TGTGCCAGCAGCCCAGCCCTCAGCCTTTTACCGGGACTGATCAGTGAGCAGTACTTC.

This clone came up once. V usage is TRBV7-6 and J usage is TRBJ2-5; 10 nucleotides match TRBD1. CDR1 is SGHVS, CDR2 FNYEAQ, per germline. With 2 bases clipped from V and 5 bases from J, the junction kept 8 bases outside the gene matches. The CDR3 length is 16 residues. The CDR3 is CASSLPRQGARETQYF. In DNA, the CDR3 is TGTGCCAGCAGCTTACCCCGACAGGGGGCGAGGGAGACCCAGTACTTC.

J is TRBJ1-3 and V is TRBV6-6; D is ambiguous. The CDR3 runs 14 residues. CDR1 MNHNY and CDR2 SVGAGI come from the germline V gene (reference sequence). Trimming took 2 bases from V and 4 from J, leaving 9 bases between them. CDR3 sequence (DNA): TGTGCCAGCAGTTACGGTCAGTCCGGAAACACCATATATTTT. Translating gives CASSYGQSGNTIYF.

This clone was detected a few times. Other DNA sequences within the sample encode an identical CDR3. The chain joins TRBV18 to TRBJ2-7, with 9 bases identical to TRBD1. Germline V gives CDR1 KGHSH, CDR2 LQKENI. Trimming at V came to 3 bases and at J to 3 bases, leaving 3 bases not matched to a gene. This CDR3 region has 14 residues. The CDR3 reads CASSPRQGVYEQYV. The CDR3 DNA sequence: TGTGCCAGCTCACCGAGACAGGGGGTCTACGAGCAGTACGTC.

The chain uses TRBV14 and TRBJ1-1, with D unresolved. The V gene's germline CDR1 is SGHDN and CDR2 FVKESK. V was shortened by 6 bases and J by 4 bases, with 12 bases between the two germline ends. This CDR3 has 13 residues. CDR3 DNA sequence: TGTGCCAGCAGACACTTGGGGAGCACTGAAGCTTTCTTT. This sequence encodes CASRHLGSTEAFF. Based on the CDR3 plus reference TRBV14 and TRBJ1-1, the full variable domain is EAGVTQFPSHSVIEKGQTVTLRCDPISGHDNLYWYRRVMGKEIKFLLHFVKESKQDESGMPNNRFLAERTGGTYSTLKVQPAELEDSGVYFCASRHLGSTEAFFGQGTRLTVV.

This rearrangement joins TRBV12-5 to TRBJ1-4; D is unclear. V was cut by 3 bases and J by 2 bases, with 7 bases left in between. CDR3 length: 14 amino acids. Germline assignment: CDR1 LGHNT and CDR2 FRNRAP. CDR3 in amino acids: CASGLWSTNEKLFF. CDR3 nucleotide sequence: TGTGCTAGTGGTTTATGGAGTACTAATGAAAAACTGTTTTTT.

The chain combines TRBV10-3 with TRBJ1-2; D ambiguous. Germline V gene lookup returns CDR1 ENHRY and CDR2 SYGVKD. The CDR3 has 13 residues. Deletions cut 4 bases from V and 4 bases from J, with 10 bases between. CDR3 coding DNA: TGTGCCATCAGTGGAGGAGATCTCTATGGCTACACCTTC. Encoded protein: CAISGGDLYGYTF.

The chain joins TRBV4-3 to TRBJ1-4; possibly TRBD1 for D (6 bases). Germline V gene sequence: CDR1 LGHNA, CDR2 YSLEER. There are 20 residues in the CDR3. With 0 bases removed from V and 8 bases from J, the gap between germline ends came to 28 bases. CDR3 DNA: TGCGCCAGCAGCCAAGACGAGACGAGGGGGATAGGCGGGTCTCGGGAAAAACTGTTTTTT. Amino acid sequence: CASSQDETRGIGGSREKLFF.

The chain has TRBV21-1 and TRBJ2-5; the table's TRBD2 call for D was not verified on the DNA. TRBV21-1 is labeled a pseudogene. This CDR3 is built from 12 residues. The CDR3 loop reads CASSNKTLGQYF. In DNA, the CDR3 is TGTGCCAGCAGCAATAAGACTTTGGGCCAGTACTTC.

This clone was seen a single time. V usage is TRBV5-8 and J usage is TRBJ1-4; possible D gene TRBD1, 6 bases. This CDR3 spans 15 amino acids. The ends were cut back, 4 bases at V and 1 base at J, with 11 bases in the middle. In germline, CDR1 is SGHTS, CDR2 YDEGEE. CDR3 loop: CASSPTGLTNEKLFF. The DNA for the CDR3 is TGTGCCAGCAGCCCCACAGGGCTAACTAATGAAAAACTGTTTTTT.